The rows below give T cell receptor beta chains drawn from one sample of a study of CD8 T cells in ankylosing spondylitis. TCRdb re-derived calls from the 5' RACE reads in MiXCR, one entry per CDR3 protein. Altogether roughly 230,000 distinct CDR3 sequences are present, more than 15% being singletons, with the ten largest covering around 32%. Sequenced input: blood, either unsorted or a sorted T cell fraction (not recorded which). These TCRs come from a male donor with ankylosing spondylitis or in good health (not recorded which). CDR3s include the opening cysteine and the closing phenylalanine or tryptophan. The order of the fields is clone size, V gene, J gene, D gene, CDR3 DNA, CDR3 protein. D genes are given only for firm matches. The size entry is marked missing in some rows and otherwise reads once, few, many or a size class.

abundance: .; v_gene: TRBV28; j_gene: TRBJ2-1; d_gene: TRBD1; CDR3nt: TGTGCCAGCAGTTTCGGCAGGGGGCTTGAGTCTAATGAGCAGTTCTTC; CDR3aa: CASSFGRGLESNEQFF
abundance: few; v_gene: TRBV7-9; j_gene: TRBJ2-6; d_gene: .; CDR3nt: TGTGCCAGCAGCCCAGGACGGGGATCTGGGGCCAACGTCCTGACTTTC; CDR3aa: CASSPGRGSGANVLTF
abundance: .; v_gene: TRBV6-1; j_gene: TRBJ1-4; d_gene: TRBD1; CDR3nt: TGTGCCAGCAGCCCCTTGGGACAGGGCAACGAAAAACTGTTTTTT; CDR3aa: CASSPLGQGNEKLFF
abundance: .; v_gene: TRBV12-3/TRBV12-4; j_gene: TRBJ2-7; d_gene: TRBD1; CDR3nt: TGTGCCAGCAGTCCAATTGAGGGACAGGTTACCTACGAGCAGTACTTC; CDR3aa: CASSPIEGQVTYEQYF
abundance: .; v_gene: TRBV4-1; j_gene: TRBJ2-5; d_gene: TRBD2; CDR3nt: TGCGCCAGCAGCCAGGCTTCTAGCGGGAAGGAGACCCAGTACTTC; CDR3aa: CASSQASSGKETQYF
abundance: many; v_gene: TRBV29-1; j_gene: TRBJ2-1; d_gene: .; CDR3nt: TGCAGCGTCGTACTAGCCACACAGGGTTCAAGGTCCTACAATGAGCAGTTCTTC; CDR3aa: CSVVLATQGSRSYNEQFF
abundance: .; v_gene: TRBV13; j_gene: TRBJ2-1; d_gene: .; CDR3nt: TGTGCCAGCAGCTTAGCACAGGTTGTCGGCAATGAGCAGTTCTTC; CDR3aa: CASSLAQVVGNEQFF
abundance: .; v_gene: TRBV4-1; j_gene: TRBJ1-1; d_gene: TRBD1; CDR3nt: TGCGCCAGCAGCCAAGACCCAGGGGGGGTGAACACTGAAGCTTTCTTT; CDR3aa: CASSQDPGGVNTEAFF
abundance: few; v_gene: TRBV6-5; j_gene: TRBJ2-1; d_gene: .; CDR3nt: TGTGCCAGCAGTTCGGACAGGGAGGGCAATGAGCAGTTCTTC; CDR3aa: CASSSDREGNEQFF
abundance: few; v_gene: TRBV6-2/TRBV6-3; j_gene: TRBJ2-1; d_gene: TRBD2; CDR3nt: TGTGCCAGCAGGCCGCTAGCGGGAGGATACAATGAGCAGTTCTTC; CDR3aa: CASRPLAGGYNEQFF
abundance: .; v_gene: TRBV27; j_gene: TRBJ2-1; d_gene: .; CDR3nt: TGTGCCAGCAGTTCTCCCGGCCTAGTCCCCAACAATGAGCAGTTCTTC; CDR3aa: CASSSPGLVPNNEQFF
abundance: few; v_gene: TRBV12-3/TRBV12-4; j_gene: TRBJ1-5; d_gene: .; CDR3nt: TGTGCCAGCAGCTGGGAAGGGAGCAATCAGCCCCAGCATTTT; CDR3aa: CASSWEGSNQPQHF
abundance: few; v_gene: TRBV6-2/TRBV6-3; j_gene: TRBJ1-1; d_gene: .; CDR3nt: TGTGCCAGCAGTTACTCGGGGGGGATGAACACTGAAGCTTTCTTT; CDR3aa: CASSYSGGMNTEAFF
abundance: .; v_gene: TRBV11-3; j_gene: TRBJ2-7; d_gene: .; CDR3nt: TGTGCCAGCAGCTTTCGGGAGGGACAGCTGCACTCCTACGAGCAGTACTTC; CDR3aa: CASSFREGQLHSYEQYF
abundance: few; v_gene: TRBV6-1; j_gene: TRBJ2-3; d_gene: .; CDR3nt: TGTGCCAGCAGTCCAGACAGAACAGATACGCAGTATTTT; CDR3aa: CASSPDRTDTQYF
abundance: .; v_gene: TRBV6-5; j_gene: TRBJ2-7; d_gene: .; CDR3nt: TGTGCCAGCAGTTACACACAGGGGGAGGGCTACGAGCAGTACTTC; CDR3aa: CASSYTQGEGYEQYF
abundance: .; v_gene: TRBV24-1; j_gene: TRBJ2-2; d_gene: .; CDR3nt: TGTGCCACCAGTGTGGGGGCGAACACCGGGGAGCTGTTTTTT; CDR3aa: CATSVGANTGELFF
abundance: .; v_gene: TRBV3-1; j_gene: TRBJ2-5; d_gene: TRBD1; CDR3nt: TGTGCCAGCAGCCAAGAGGGGGACAGGGAACAAGAGACCCAGTACTTC; CDR3aa: CASSQEGDREQETQYF
abundance: .; v_gene: TRBV9; j_gene: TRBJ2-2; d_gene: .; CDR3nt: TGTGCCAGCAGCTTCGAGCGAGCCACCGGGGAGCTGTTTTTT; CDR3aa: CASSFERATGELFF
abundance: .; v_gene: TRBV29-1; j_gene: TRBJ2-7; d_gene: TRBD1; CDR3nt: TGCAGCGTTGAGGTCGGGACAGCGGAGCAGTACTTC; CDR3aa: CSVEVGTAEQYF
abundance: .; v_gene: TRBV4-1; j_gene: TRBJ2-1; d_gene: .; CDR3nt: TGCGCCAGCAGCCAAGAGCGGCGGAACAATGAGCAGTTCTTC; CDR3aa: CASSQERRNNEQFF
abundance: few; v_gene: TRBV11-1; j_gene: TRBJ2-7; d_gene: TRBD1; CDR3nt: TGTGCCAGCAGCCCCCGGGACAGTGTCCACGAGCAGTACTTC; CDR3aa: CASSPRDSVHEQYF
abundance: .; v_gene: TRBV7-8; j_gene: TRBJ2-7; d_gene: .; CDR3nt: TGTGCCAGCAGCTTGGCTGGTCGTCTGGGCGAGCAGTACTTC; CDR3aa: CASSLAGRLGEQYF
abundance: few; v_gene: TRBV6-1; j_gene: TRBJ2-2; d_gene: .; CDR3nt: TGTGCCAGCAGCCCCCTAAGGCCCGGGGAGCTGTTTTTT; CDR3aa: CASSPLRPGELFF
abundance: few; v_gene: TRBV2; j_gene: TRBJ2-5; d_gene: TRBD1; CDR3nt: TGTGCCAGCAGTATGGGACAGGGGGCCTATGGAGAGACCCAGTACTTC; CDR3aa: CASSMGQGAYGETQYF
abundance: .; v_gene: TRBV5-1; j_gene: TRBJ2-6; d_gene: TRBD1; CDR3nt: TGCGCCAGCAGCTTGGGGGACAGGGGGATCGCTGGGGCCAACGTCCTGACTTTC; CDR3aa: CASSLGDRGIAGANVLTF
abundance: few; v_gene: TRBV4-1; j_gene: TRBJ1-1; d_gene: .; CDR3nt: TGCGCCAGCAGCCAAGGTTCGTCGACTGAAGCTTTCTTT; CDR3aa: CASSQGSSTEAFF
abundance: .; v_gene: TRBV5-6; j_gene: TRBJ1-5; d_gene: TRBD1; CDR3nt: TGTGCCAGCAGCGCGGGACAGCCTAGCAATCAGCCCCAGCATTTT; CDR3aa: CASSAGQPSNQPQHF
abundance: few; v_gene: TRBV11-1; j_gene: TRBJ2-3; d_gene: TRBD1; CDR3nt: TGTGCCAGCAGCGCCTTTCCGGGACAGGGGTCCCTGAGCGCCAGCACAGATACGCAGTATTTT; CDR3aa: CASSAFPGQGSLSASTDTQYF
abundance: .; v_gene: TRBV12-3/TRBV12-4; j_gene: TRBJ2-5; d_gene: .; CDR3nt: TGTGCCAGCAGTCTCATGTTCGATGCCCAAGAGACCCAGTACTTC; CDR3aa: CASSLMFDAQETQYF
abundance: .; v_gene: TRBV27; j_gene: TRBJ2-3; d_gene: .; CDR3nt: TGTGCCAGCAGTTCACTACTGAGCACAGATACGCAGTATTTT; CDR3aa: CASSSLLSTDTQYF
abundance: .; v_gene: TRBV13; j_gene: TRBJ1-4; d_gene: .; CDR3nt: TGTGCCAGCAGCCACCTGGGCGAAGAGGCTAATGAAAAACCGTTTTTT; CDR3aa: CASSHLGEEANEKPFF
abundance: few; v_gene: TRBV6-2/TRBV6-3; j_gene: TRBJ2-1; d_gene: TRBD2; CDR3nt: TGTGCCAGCAGTTACGGGGTAGCGGGAGGGCTCAATGAGCAGTTCTTC; CDR3aa: CASSYGVAGGLNEQFF
abundance: .; v_gene: TRBV30; j_gene: TRBJ2-2; d_gene: TRBD1; CDR3nt: TGTGCCTGGAGGCCACAGGGGGCCGGGGAGCTGTTTTTT; CDR3aa: CAWRPQGAGELFF
abundance: .; v_gene: TRBV7-9; j_gene: TRBJ1-1; d_gene: .; CDR3nt: TGTGCCAGCAGCGAGAATGCTGACACTGAAGCTTTCTTT; CDR3aa: CASSENADTEAFF
abundance: few; v_gene: TRBV4-3; j_gene: TRBJ2-1; d_gene: .; CDR3nt: TGCGCCAGCAGCCAAGGGGACGGGAGCTCCTACAATGAGCAGTTCTTC; CDR3aa: CASSQGDGSSYNEQFF
abundance: .; v_gene: TRBV5-1; j_gene: TRBJ1-1; d_gene: .; CDR3nt: TGCGCCAGCAGCAGATGGGGGGAGAGTCACACTGAAGCTTTCTTT; CDR3aa: CASSRWGESHTEAFF
abundance: .; v_gene: TRBV11-2; j_gene: TRBJ2-1; d_gene: TRBD2; CDR3nt: TGTGCCAGCAGCTTCCCGATGGCTAGCGGGGCCCATGAGCAGTTCTTC; CDR3aa: CASSFPMASGAHEQFF
abundance: .; v_gene: TRBV29-1; j_gene: TRBJ2-3; d_gene: .; CDR3nt: TGCAGCGTTCACGGGGATACGCAGTATTTT; CDR3aa: CSVHGDTQYF
abundance: few; v_gene: TRBV4-1; j_gene: TRBJ2-7; d_gene: .; CDR3nt: TGCGCCAGCAGCCAAAAACTAGACCACGAGCAGTACTTC; CDR3aa: CASSQKLDHEQYF
abundance: few; v_gene: TRBV20-1; j_gene: TRBJ2-7; d_gene: TRBD2; CDR3nt: TGCAGTGCTAGAGGCGGGAGGGCCTACGAGCAGTACTTC; CDR3aa: CSARGGRAYEQYF